This TCR beta chain derives from a study of T cells in Graves' hyperthyroidism and ophthalmopathy. V was cut by 2 bases and J by 3 bases, with 14 bases left in between. Germline V lookup: CDR1 SGHAT, CDR2 FQNNGV. The CDR3 runs to 15 residues. What was amplified from RNA transcripts were TCR beta CDR3 regions. Carried out on the TCR CDR3, a first-round RT-PCR used the HTBI primer set. Each CDR3 protein gets one entry after TCRdb re-called the multiplex PCR reads with MiXCR. This table has approximately 630,000 distinct CDR3 sequences, roughly 17% appearing once. This clonotype has more than one count but fewer than ten. PBMCs stemmed from 10 ml fresh peripheral blood.

V and J are TRBV11-2 and TRBJ2-7; tentatively, D is TRBD1 (5 bases). Sequenced: blood. The receptor's source is a woman in her 30s with Graves' hyperthyroidism. CDR3 coding DNA: TGTGCCAGCAGCTTATTTGATAGCACAGGCTACGAGCAGTACTTC. Translated: CASSLFDSTGYEQYF.